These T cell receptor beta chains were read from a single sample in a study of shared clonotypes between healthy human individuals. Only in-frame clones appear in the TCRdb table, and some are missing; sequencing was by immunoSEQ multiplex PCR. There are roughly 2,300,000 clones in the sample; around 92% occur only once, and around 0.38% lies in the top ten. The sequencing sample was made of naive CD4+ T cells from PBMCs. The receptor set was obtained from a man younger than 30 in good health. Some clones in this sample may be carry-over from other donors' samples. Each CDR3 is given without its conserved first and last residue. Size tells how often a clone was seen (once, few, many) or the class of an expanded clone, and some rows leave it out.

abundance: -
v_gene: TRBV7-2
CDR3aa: ASSFGGAHQPQH

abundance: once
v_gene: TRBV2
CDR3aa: ASSEASQGNEKLF

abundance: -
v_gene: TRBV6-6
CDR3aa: ASRLQGRGETQY

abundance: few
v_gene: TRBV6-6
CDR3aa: ASKGGTSGELF

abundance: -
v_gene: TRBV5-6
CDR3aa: ASVGWGGAYNEQF

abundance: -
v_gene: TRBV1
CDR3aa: TSSQDLARGHTGELF

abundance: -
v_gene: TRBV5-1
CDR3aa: ASSSGQRSGNTIY

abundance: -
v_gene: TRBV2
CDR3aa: ASTIYEQY

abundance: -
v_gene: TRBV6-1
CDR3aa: ASSDHRVGGQKLF

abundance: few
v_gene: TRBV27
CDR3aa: ASSLIRGDNQPQH

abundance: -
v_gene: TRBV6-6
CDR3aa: ASSDRADTDTQY

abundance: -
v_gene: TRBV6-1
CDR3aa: ASAGSLSYEQY

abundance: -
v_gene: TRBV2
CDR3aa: ASSLNEKLF

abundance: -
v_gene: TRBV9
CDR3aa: ASSVAIQETQY

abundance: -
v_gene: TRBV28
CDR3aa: ASSYRYSGTPKGETQY

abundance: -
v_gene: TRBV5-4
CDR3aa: ASNRRDSSYNEQF

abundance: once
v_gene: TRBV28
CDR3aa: ASSRGTSGYNEQF

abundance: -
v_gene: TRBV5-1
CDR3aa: ASSLDTQSSYNEQF

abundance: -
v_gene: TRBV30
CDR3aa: AWTASYEQY

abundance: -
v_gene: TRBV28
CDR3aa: ASIPSGSPLGDTQY

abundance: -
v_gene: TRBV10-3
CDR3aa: AISWVNSYEQY

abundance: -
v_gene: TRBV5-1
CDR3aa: ASSSHPNRALVNEQF

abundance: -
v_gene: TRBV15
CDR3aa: ATSRAGGEANVLT

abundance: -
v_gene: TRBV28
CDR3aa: ASRVPGQGGNEQF

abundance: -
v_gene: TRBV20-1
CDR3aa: SARTGDGYT

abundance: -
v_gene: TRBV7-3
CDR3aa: ASSLTGVRTEAF

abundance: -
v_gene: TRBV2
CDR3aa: ASSEFVSGANVLT

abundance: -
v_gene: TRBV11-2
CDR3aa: ASSLFLNQPQH

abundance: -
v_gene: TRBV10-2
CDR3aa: ASSESTWASGSTDTQY

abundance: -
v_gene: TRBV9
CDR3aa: ASSVEPGGPHGYT

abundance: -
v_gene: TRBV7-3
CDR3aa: ASSLQASTDTQY

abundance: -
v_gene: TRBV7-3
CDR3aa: ASSPQDSPASSYEQY

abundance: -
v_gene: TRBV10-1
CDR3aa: ASSESMAGGHEQF

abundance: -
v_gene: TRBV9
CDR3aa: ASSALRGPGGAF

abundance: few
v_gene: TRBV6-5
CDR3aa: ASSPSYQATHGYT

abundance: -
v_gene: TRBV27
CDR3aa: ASSPGLAGSQY

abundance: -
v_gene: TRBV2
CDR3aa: ASSGQGGNSNQPQH

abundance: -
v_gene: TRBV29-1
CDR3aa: SVRTQTNTGELF

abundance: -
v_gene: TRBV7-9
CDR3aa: ASSLGGEQGLNQPQH

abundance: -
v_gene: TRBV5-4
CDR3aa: ASSLGTSGILGEQF

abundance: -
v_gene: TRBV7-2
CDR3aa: ASSPPGLAGTDTQY

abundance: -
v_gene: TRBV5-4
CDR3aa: ASSFGGAYEQY

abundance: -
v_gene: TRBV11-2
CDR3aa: ASSSPREGREQY

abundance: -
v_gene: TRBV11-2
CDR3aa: ASSLRGQGADEQF

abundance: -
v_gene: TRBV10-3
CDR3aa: ATGLHEKLF

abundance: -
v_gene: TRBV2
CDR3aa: ASSGTGGVYTEAF

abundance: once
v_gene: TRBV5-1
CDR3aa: ASSWNGGEGTEAF

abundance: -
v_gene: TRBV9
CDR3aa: ASSVQGGDEQY

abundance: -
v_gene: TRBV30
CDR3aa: AWSLTSGRANEQY

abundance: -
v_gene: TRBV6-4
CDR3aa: ASSAGTTYNEQF

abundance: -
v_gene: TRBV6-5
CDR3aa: ASRRLAGDTGELF